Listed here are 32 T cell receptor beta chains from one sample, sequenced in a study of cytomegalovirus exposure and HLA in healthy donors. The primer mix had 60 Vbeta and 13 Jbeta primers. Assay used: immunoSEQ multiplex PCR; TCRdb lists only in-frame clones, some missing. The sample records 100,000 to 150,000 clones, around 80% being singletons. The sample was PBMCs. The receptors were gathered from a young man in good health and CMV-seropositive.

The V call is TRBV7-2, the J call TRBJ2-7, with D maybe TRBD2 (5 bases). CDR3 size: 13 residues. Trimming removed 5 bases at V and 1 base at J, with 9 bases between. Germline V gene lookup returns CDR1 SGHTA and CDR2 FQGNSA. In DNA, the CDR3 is TGTGCCAGCAGCCCTCCGGGGTCCTACGAGCAGTACTTC. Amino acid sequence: CASSPPGSYEQYF. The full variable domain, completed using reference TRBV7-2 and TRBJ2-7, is GAGVSQSPSNKVTEKGKDVELRCDPISGHTALYWYRQSLGQGLEFLIYFQGNSAPDKSGLPSDRFSAERTGGSVSTLTIQRTQQEDSAVYLCASSPPGSYEQYFGPGTRLTVT.

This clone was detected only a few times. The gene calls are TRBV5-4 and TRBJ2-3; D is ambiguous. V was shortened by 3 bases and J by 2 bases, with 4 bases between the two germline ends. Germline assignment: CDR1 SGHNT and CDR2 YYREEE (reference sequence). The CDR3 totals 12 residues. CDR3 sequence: CASSSYTDTQYF. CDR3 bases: TGTGCCAGCAGCTCTTACACAGATACGCAGTATTTT.

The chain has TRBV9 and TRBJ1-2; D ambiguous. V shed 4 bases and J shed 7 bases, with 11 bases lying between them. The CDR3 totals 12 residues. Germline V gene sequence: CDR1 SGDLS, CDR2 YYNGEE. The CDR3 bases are TGTGCCAGCAGCTCTCGGGAGGCTGGCTACACCTTC. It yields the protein CASSSREAGYTF.

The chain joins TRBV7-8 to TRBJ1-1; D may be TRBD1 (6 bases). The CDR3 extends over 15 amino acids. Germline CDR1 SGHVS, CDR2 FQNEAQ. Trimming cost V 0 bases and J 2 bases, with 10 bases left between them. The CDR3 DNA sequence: TGTGCCAGCAGCTTAGCGAAAGGGGGAAACACTGAAGCTTTCTTT. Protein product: CASSLAKGGNTEAFF.

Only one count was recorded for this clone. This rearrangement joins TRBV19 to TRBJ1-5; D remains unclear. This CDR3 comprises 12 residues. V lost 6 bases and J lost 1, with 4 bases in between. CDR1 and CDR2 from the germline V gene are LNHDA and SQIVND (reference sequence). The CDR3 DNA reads TGTGCCAGTAGGTTAAGCAATCAGCCCCAGCATTTT. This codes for CASRLSNQPQHF.

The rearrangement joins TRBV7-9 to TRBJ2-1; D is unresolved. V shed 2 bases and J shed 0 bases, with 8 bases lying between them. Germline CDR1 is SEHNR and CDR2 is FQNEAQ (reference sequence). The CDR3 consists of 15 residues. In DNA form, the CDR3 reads TGTGCCAGCAGCTTACTTGCGTACTCCTACAATGAGCAGTTCTTC. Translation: CASSLLAYSYNEQFF.

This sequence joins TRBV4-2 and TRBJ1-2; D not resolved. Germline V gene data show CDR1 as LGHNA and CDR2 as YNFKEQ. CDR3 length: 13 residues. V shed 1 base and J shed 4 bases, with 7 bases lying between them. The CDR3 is CASSQVLSYGYTF. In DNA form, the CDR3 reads TGTGCCAGCAGCCAAGTCCTTAGCTATGGCTACACCTTC.

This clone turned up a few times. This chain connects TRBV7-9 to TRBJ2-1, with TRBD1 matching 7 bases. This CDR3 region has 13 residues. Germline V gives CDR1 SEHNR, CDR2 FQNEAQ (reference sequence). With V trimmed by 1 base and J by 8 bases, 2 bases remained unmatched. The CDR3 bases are TGTGCCAGCAGCTTAGACAGGGGCGATGAGCAGTTCTTC. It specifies CASSLDRGDEQFF.

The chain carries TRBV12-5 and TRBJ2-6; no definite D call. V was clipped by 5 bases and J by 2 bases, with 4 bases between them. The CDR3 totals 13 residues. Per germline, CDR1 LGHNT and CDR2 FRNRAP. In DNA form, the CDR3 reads TGTGCTAGTGGTCGAGCTGGGGCCAACGTCCTGACTTTC. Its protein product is CASGRAGANVLTF.

CDR3 residues: CASRSLAGGPYEQYF. CDR3 coding DNA: TGTGCCAGCAGATCCCTAGCGGGAGGCCCCTACGAGCAGTACTTC. The chain employs TRBV27 and TRBJ2-7; 11 bases are shared with TRBD2. The CDR3 loop spans 15 amino acids. J gave up 2 bases and V 6 bases, and 6 bases lay outside the gene matches. The germline V gene encodes CDR1 MNHEY and CDR2 SMNVEV (reference sequence).

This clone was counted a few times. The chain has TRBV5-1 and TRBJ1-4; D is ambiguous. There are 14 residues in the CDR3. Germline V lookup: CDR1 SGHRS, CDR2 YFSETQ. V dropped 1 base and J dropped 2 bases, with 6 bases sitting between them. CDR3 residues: CASSLTSTNEKLFF. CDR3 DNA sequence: TGCGCCAGCAGCTTGACTTCCACTAATGAAAAACTGTTTTTT.

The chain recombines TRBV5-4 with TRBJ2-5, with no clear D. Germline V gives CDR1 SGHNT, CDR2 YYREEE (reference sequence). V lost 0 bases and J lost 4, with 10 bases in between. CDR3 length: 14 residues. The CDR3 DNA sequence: TGTGCCAGCAGCTTGGAGGTGGGCTCAGAGACCCAGTACTTC. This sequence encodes CASSLEVGSETQYF.

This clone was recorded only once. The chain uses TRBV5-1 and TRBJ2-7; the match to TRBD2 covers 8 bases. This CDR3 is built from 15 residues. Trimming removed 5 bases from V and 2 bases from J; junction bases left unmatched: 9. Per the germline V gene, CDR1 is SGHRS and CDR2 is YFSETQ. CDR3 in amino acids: CASRKEIAGPYEQYF. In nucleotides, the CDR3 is TGCGCCAGCAGAAAGGAAATAGCGGGGCCCTACGAGCAGTACTTC.

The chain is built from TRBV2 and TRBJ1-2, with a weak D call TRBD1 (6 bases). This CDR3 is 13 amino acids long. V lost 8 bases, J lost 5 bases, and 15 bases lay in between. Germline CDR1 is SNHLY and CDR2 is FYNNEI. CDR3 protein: CASFSATGYGYTF. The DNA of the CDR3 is TGTGCCAGCTTTTCTGCAACAGGGTATGGCTACACCTTC.

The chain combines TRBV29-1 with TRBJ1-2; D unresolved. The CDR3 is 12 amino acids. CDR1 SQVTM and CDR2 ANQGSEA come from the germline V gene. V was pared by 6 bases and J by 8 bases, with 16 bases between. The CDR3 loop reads CSVRREGGGYTF. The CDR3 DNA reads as TGCAGCGTACGACGCGAAGGAGGGGGCTACACCTTC.

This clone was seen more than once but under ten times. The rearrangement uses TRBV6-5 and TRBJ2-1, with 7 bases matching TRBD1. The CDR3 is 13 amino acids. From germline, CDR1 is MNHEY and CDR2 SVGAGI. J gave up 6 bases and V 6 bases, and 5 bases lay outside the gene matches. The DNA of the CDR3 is TGTGCCAGCAGCCGGACAGGCTCCAATGAGCAGTTCTTC. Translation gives CASSRTGSNEQFF.

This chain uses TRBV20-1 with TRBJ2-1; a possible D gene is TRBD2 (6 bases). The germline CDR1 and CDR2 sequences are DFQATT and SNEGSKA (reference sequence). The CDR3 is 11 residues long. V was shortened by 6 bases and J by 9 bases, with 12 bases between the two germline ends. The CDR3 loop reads CSARRGTEQFF. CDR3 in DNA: TGCAGTGCCCGGAGGGGCACTGAGCAGTTCTTC.

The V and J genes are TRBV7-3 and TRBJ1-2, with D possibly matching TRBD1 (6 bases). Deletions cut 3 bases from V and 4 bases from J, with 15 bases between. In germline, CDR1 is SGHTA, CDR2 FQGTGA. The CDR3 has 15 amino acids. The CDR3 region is CASSLDSRTVYGYTF. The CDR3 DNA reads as TGTGCCAGCAGCTTGGACAGCCGAACAGTCTATGGCTACACCTTC.

CDR3 loop: CASSPQGSGTQYF. CDR3 coding DNA: TGTGCCAGCAGCCCACAGGGGTCGGGTACGCAGTATTTT. The rearrangement links TRBV9 to TRBJ2-3; 7 bases line up with TRBD1. Trimming cost V 4 bases and J 8 bases; bases outside gene matches: 7. The CDR3 runs to 13 residues. CDR1 is SGDLS and CDR2 is YYNGEE in the germline V gene.

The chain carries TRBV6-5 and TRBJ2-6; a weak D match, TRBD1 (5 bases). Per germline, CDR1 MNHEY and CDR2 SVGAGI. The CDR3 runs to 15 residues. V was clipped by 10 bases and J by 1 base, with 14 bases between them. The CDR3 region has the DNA TGTGCCACCAACAGGTTACTGTCTGGGGCCAACGTCCTGACTTTC. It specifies CATNRLLSGANVLTF.

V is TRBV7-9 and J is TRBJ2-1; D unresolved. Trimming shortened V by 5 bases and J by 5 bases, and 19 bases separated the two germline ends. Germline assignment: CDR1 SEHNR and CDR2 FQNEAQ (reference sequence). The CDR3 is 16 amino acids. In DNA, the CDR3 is TGTGCCAGCAGCCCCCCGGAAAGGAGACGGGACAATGAGCAGTTCTTC. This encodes CASSPPERRRDNEQFF. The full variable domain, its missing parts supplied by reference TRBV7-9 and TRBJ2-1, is DTGVSQNPRHKITKRGQNVTFRCDPISEHNRLYWYRQTLGQGPEFLTYFQNEAQLEKSRLLSDRFSAERPKGSFSTLEIQRTEQGDSAMYLCASSPPERRRDNEQFFGPGTRLTVL.

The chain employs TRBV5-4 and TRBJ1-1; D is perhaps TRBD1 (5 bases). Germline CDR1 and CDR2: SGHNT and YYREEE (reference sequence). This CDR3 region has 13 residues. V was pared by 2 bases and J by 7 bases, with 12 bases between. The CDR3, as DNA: TGTGCCAGCAGCTTTCAGGGAGGCGGTGAAGCTTTCTTT. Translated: CASSFQGGGEAFF.

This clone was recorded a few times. CDR3 sequence (DNA): TGTGCCAGCAGTAATAGCGGGAGGGCATACGAGCAGTACTTC. This gives the protein CASSNSGRAYEQYF. The chain uses TRBV7-9 and TRBJ2-7, with 11 bases aligning to TRBD2. The CDR3 has 14 residues. Germline CDR1 and CDR2: SEHNR and FQNEAQ (reference sequence). With 6 bases clipped from V and 4 bases from J, the junction kept 5 bases outside the gene matches.

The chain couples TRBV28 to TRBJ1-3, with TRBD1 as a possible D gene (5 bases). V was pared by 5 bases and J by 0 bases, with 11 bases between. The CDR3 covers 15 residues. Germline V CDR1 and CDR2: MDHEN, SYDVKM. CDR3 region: CASSPTGGSGNTIYF. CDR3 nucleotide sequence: TGTGCCAGCAGTCCAACGGGGGGCTCTGGAAACACCATATATTTT.

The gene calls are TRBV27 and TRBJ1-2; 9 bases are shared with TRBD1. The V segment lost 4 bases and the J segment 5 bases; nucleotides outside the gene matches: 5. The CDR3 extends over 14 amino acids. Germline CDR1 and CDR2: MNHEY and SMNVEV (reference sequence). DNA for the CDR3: TGTGCCAGCAGTTATAAGGACAGGGGTTATGGCTACACCTTC. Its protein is CASSYKDRGYGYTF.

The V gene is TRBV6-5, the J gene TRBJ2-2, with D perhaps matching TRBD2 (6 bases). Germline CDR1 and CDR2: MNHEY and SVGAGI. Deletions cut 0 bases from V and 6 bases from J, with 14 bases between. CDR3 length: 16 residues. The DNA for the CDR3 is TGTGCCAGCAGTTACTCCTGGCAGGGAGGCGCCGGGGAGCTGTTTTTT. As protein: CASSYSWQGGAGELFF.

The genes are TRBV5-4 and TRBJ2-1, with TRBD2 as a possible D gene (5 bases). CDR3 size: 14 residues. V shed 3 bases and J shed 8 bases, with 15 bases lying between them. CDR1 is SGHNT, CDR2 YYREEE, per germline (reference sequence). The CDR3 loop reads CASSSLGNWDEQFF. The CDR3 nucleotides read TGTGCCAGCAGCTCACTAGGGAATTGGGATGAGCAGTTCTTC. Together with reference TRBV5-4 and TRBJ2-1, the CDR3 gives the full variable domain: ETGVTQSPTHLIKTRGQQVTLRCSSQSGHNTVSWYQQALGQGPQFIFQYYREEENGRGNFPPRFSGLQFPNYSSELNVNALELDDSALYLCASSSLGNWDEQFFGPGTRLTVL.

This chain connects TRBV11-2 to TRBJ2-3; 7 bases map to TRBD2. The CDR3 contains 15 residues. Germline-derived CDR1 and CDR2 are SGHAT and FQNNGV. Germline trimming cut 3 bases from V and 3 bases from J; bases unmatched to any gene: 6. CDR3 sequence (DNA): TGTGCCAGCAGCTTTGAGGGAGGGCCTACAGATACGCAGTATTTT. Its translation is CASSFEGGPTDTQYF.

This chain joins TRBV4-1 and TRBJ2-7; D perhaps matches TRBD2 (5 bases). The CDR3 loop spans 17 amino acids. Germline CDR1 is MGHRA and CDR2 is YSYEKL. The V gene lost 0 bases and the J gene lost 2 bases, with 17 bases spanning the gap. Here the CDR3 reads CASSQEPLPGLPYEQYF. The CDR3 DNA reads TGCGCCAGCAGCCAAGAACCTCTACCCGGACTTCCCTACGAGCAGTACTTC.

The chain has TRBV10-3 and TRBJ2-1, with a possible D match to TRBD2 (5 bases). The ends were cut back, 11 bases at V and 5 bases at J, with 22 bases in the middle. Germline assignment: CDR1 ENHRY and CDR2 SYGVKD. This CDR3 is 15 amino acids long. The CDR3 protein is CASSPRDSNDNEQFF. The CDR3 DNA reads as TGTGCCTCCTCACCCCGGGATTCAAACGACAATGAGCAGTTCTTC.

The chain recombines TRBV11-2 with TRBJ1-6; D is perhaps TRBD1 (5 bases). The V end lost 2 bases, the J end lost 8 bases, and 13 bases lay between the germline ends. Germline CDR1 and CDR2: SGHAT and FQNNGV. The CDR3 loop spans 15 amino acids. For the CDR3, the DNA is TGTGCCAGCAGCTTAAGGCCAGGGCTACATTCACCCCTCCACTTT. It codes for CASSLRPGLHSPLHF.

The CDR3 loop reads CATSTSGVSYEQYF. Here the CDR3 DNA reads TGTGCCACCTCGACTAGCGGGGTGTCCTACGAGCAGTACTTC. The rearrangement links TRBV6-1 to TRBJ2-7, with 11 bases fitting TRBD2. Trimming cost V 10 bases and J 1 base; bases outside gene matches: 6. Germline CDR1 MNHNS, CDR2 SASEGT. This CDR3 contains 14 residues.